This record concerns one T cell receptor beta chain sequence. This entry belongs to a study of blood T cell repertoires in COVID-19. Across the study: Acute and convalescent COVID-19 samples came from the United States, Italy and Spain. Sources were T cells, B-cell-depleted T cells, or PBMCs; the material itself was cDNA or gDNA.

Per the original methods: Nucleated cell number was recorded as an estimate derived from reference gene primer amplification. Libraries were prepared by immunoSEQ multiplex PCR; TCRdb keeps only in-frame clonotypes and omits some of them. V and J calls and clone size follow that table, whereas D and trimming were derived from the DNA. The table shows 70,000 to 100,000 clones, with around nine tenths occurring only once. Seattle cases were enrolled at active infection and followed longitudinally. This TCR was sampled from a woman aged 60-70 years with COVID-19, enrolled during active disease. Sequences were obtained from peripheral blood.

CDR3 region: CSASALAGLGHTQYF. CDR3 nucleotides: TGCAGTGCTAGTGCCTTAGCGGGGTTGGGTCATACGCAGTATTTT. The gene calls are TRBV20-1 and TRBJ2-3, with 8 nucleotides matching TRBD2. The germline CDR1 and CDR2 sequences are DFQATT and SNEGSKA (reference sequence). Trimming took 3 bases from V and 7 from J; bases not matched to a gene: 12. The CDR3 consists of 15 residues.